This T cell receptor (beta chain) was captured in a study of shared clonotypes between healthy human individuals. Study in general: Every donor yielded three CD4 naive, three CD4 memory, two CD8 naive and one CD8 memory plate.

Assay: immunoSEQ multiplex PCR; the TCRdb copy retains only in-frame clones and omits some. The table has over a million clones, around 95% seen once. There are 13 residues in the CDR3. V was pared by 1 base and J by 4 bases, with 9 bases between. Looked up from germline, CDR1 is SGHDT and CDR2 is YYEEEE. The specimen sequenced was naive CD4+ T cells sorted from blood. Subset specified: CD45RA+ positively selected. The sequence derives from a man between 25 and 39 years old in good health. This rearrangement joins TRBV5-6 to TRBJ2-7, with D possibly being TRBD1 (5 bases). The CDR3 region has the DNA TGTGCCAGCAGCTTGCTAGGGGTGTACGAGCAGTACTTC. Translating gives CASSLLGVYEQYF.